The clone carrying this T cell receptor beta chain was seen a few times. The target antigen is unknown. PCR was performed a second time for roughly 7 to 11 cycles using a sample-barcoded 5' primer and a J-beta primer mix. One entry per CDR3 protein, called by TCRdb with MiXCR from the 5' RACE reads. The table includes 850,000 to 1,000,000 distinct CDR3 sequences, about 48% detected once. Donors each provided about 9.5 milliliters of peripheral blood. This sample is part of a study of blood T cells in healthy people across ages. Study-wide results and caveats: Shifts in expanded clonotypes may have been confounded by donor CMV status, which was unknown.

The sample comprised blood. The sequence derives from a man younger than 45 in good health.

DNA for the CDR3: TGTGCCAGCAGCGATCAGGGTCTCCCCTTGTACGAGCAGTACTTC. It codes for CASSDQGLPLYEQYF. The chain carries TRBV5-4 and TRBJ2-7; possibly TRBD1 for D (5 bases). The germline V and J ends were trimmed by 4 bases and 4 bases, with 18 bases remaining between them. The CDR3 totals 15 residues. Germline V gene sequence: CDR1 SGHNT, CDR2 YYREEE (reference sequence).